The present T cell receptor beta chain was sequenced within a study of T-cell memory formation after mild COVID-19. The overall study: Most TCR clusters belonged to a single donor. Broader study findings: The second-wave clones peaking on day 37 were not confirmed as SARS-CoV-2-specific. Clones that got smaller from day 15 to 85 had even CD4/CD8, while clones growing later tipped toward CD4+. Detection of some responders pre-infection suggested pre-existing cross-reactive memory T cells participated.

The germline CDR1 and CDR2 sequences are SNHLY and FYNNEI. V shed 5 bases and J shed 2 bases, with 13 bases lying between them. The CDR3 runs 15 residues. TCRdb reprocessed the 5' RACE reads with MiXCR, giving one entry per CDR3 protein. The sample records some 490,000 distinct CDR3 sequences, 15% to 20% being singletons. Only a few counts were recorded for this clonotype. Its target is unknown. The sample taken for sequencing was PBMCs or a T cell subset sorted from them (not recorded which). The source of this sequence is an adult woman who had mild COVID-19 (a few samples of this study predate the infection). Cell type and time point are not known. V usage is TRBV2 and J usage is TRBJ2-1; D perhaps matches TRBD2 (6 bases). This CDR3 is CASSPRGGAYNEQFF. CDR3 coding DNA: TGTGCCAGCAGTCCCCGAGGCGGGGCCTACAATGAGCAGTTCTTC.